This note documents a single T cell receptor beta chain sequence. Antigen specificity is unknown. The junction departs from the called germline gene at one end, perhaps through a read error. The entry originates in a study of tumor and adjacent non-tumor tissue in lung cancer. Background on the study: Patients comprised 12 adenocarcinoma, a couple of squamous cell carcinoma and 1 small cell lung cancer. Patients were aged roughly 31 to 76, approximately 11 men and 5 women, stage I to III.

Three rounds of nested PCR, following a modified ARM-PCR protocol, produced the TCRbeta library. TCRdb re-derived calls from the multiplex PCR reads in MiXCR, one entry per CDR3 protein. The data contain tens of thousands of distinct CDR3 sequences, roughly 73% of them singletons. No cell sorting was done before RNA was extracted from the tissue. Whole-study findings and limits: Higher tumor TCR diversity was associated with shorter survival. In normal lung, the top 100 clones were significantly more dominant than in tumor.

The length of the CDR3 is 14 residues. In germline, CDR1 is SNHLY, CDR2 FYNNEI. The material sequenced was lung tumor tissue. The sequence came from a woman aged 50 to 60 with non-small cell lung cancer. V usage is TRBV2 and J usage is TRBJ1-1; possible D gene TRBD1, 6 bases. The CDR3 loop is CASSARGSRTEALF. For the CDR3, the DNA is TGTGCAAGCAGCGCTAGGGGGTCTAGGACTGAAGCTCTCTTT.